A single sample gave rise to the 31 T cell receptor gamma chains below, sequenced in a study of Vδ1+ human thymocytes. Notes on the study in general: Highly polyclonal TRG and TRD repertoires with Gaussian CDR3 length distributions appeared in thymus.

These TCRs' antigens remain unknown. RNA was extracted from the cells and then reverse transcribed. The CDR3 regions were amplified by multiplex PCR from V-gene primers to a constant-region primer. TCRdb re-processed the multiplex PCR reads using CATT. The sample has 36,000 or so gamma-chain clones; 20% to 25% are singletons. Sequencing was done on a sample of Vdelta1+ gamma-delta thymocytes from the thymus. As to subset: FACS-sorted CD3+ TCRalphabeta- TCRVdelta1+ TCRVdelta2- thymocytes. The receptors shown here come from a girl under three years old who had congenital heart surgery.

This clone has a single count. The chain recombines TRGV8 with TRGJ1 or TRGJ2. V gave up 0 bases and J gave up 0 bases; unmatched junction bases: 8. Per germline, CDR1 VENAVY and CDR2 YDSYNSRV. This CDR3 is 16 amino acids long. The CDR3 coding sequence is TGTGCCACCTGGGATAGGCGGGGGCCGAATTATTATAAGAAACTCTTT. This gives the protein CATWDRRGPNYYKKLF.

In this sample, this clone turned up a few times. The chain recombines TRGV3 with TRGJ1 or TRGJ2. The germline CDR1 and CDR2 sequences are VTNTFY and YDVSTARD (reference sequence). There are 12 residues in the CDR3. J gave up 10 bases and V 0 bases, and 6 bases lay outside the gene matches. The chain's CDR3 is CATWDRPWKKLF. The CDR3 coding sequence is TGTGCCACCTGGGACAGGCCATGGAAGAAACTCTTT.

The chain joins TRGV9 to TRGJ1 or TRGJ2. CDR1 and CDR2 from the germline V gene are GITISATS and ISYDGTV (reference sequence). The CDR3 has 15 residues. Germline trimming cut 2 bases from V and 4 bases from J; bases unmatched to any gene: 11. The CDR3 here is CALWEDDTPYYKKLF. The CDR3 DNA sequence: TGTGCCTTGTGGGAGGACGACACCCCATATTATAAGAAACTCTTT.

The chain joins TRGV2 to TRGJ1 or TRGJ2. Germline CDR1 reads EGSNGY; CDR2 reads YDSYNSKV. CDR3 size: 13 residues. The V segment lost 0 bases and the J segment 8 bases; nucleotides outside the gene matches: 7. The CDR3 sequence is CATWDGPTHKKLF. The CDR3 DNA sequence: TGTGCCACCTGGGACGGGCCCACCCATAAGAAACTCTTT.

In regard to this clone: Other DNA sequences in the sample encode the same CDR3. The rearrangement uses TRGV3 and TRGJP2. V gave up 0 bases and J gave up 3 bases; unmatched junction bases: 4. The CDR3 totals 15 residues. Germline CDR1 reads VTNTFY; CDR2 reads YDVSTARD (reference sequence). CDR3 sequence: CATWDRRGSDWIKTF. In nucleotides, the CDR3 is TGTGCCACCTGGGACAGGCGTGGTAGTGATTGGATCAAGACGTTT.

In this sample, this clone turned up a few times. The V call is TRGV2, the J call TRGJ1 or TRGJ2. V shed 0 bases and J 12 bases; nucleotides not matched to a gene: 11. Germline CDR1 and CDR2: EGSNGY and YDSYNSKV. The CDR3 spans 13 residues. CDR3 sequence: CATWDGPWWRKLF. DNA for the CDR3: TGTGCCACCTGGGACGGGCCTTGGTGGAGGAAACTCTTT.

This clone has just a few counts. V and J are TRGV4 and TRGJ1 or TRGJ2. The CDR3 has 18 residues. V was pared by 0 bases and J by 10 bases, with 24 bases of the junction left unmatched. Germline CDR1 EGSTGY, CDR2 YDSYTSSV. The CDR3 nucleotides read TGTGCCACCTGGGATGGGCCCTTGGGAATTACCGGCAAAGAGAAGAAACTCTTT. Amino acid sequence: CATWDGPLGITGKEKKLF.

This clone was detected a few times. V is TRGV5 and J is TRGJ1 or TRGJ2. Germline trimming cut 1 base from V and 7 bases from J; bases unmatched to any gene: 10. The germline gives CDR1 VINAFY, CDR2 YDVSNSKD. CDR3 length: 14 residues. The CDR3 sequence is CATWDSTSGYKKLF. The CDR3 DNA follows: TGTGCCACCTGGGACAGTACCTCAGGCTATAAGAAACTCTTT.

This clone appeared a few times. This chain links TRGV9 with TRGJ1 or TRGJ2. Germline values: CDR1 GITISATS, CDR2 ISYDGTV (reference sequence). V was clipped by 1 base and J by 3 bases; unmatched bases: 9. The length of the CDR3 is 15 residues. The CDR3 reads CALWEVKRGYYKKLF. CDR3 bases: TGTGCCTTGTGGGAGGTCAAGCGCGGTTATTATAAGAAACTCTTT.

This clone came up a few times. Other nucleotide sequences in the sample specify the same CDR3. The chain links TRGV2 to TRGJ1 or TRGJ2. Germline CDR1 reads EGSNGY; CDR2 reads YDSYNSKV. The CDR3 is 14 amino acids. The V gene end was trimmed by 3 bases and the J gene end by 4 bases; junction bases not matched to a gene: 9. This CDR3 is CATWDRRWYYKKLF. The CDR3 nucleotides read TGTGCCACCTGGGACAGACGGTGGTATTATAAGAAACTCTTT.

This clone has only a few counts. Other nucleotide sequences from this sample produce the same CDR3. The chain couples TRGV2 to TRGJ1 or TRGJ2. This CDR3 contains 14 residues. The J segment lost 1 base and the V segment lost 0 bases, leaving 3 bases of the junction unmatched. In germline, CDR1 is EGSNGY, CDR2 YDSYNSKV. This CDR3 reads CATWDGLNYYKKLF. For the CDR3, the DNA is TGTGCCACCTGGGACGGGTTAAATTATTATAAGAAACTCTTT.

This clone was counted between two and nine times. The chain combines TRGV8 with TRGJP2. There are 13 residues in the CDR3. J lost 10 bases, V lost 1 base, and 6 bases had no gene match. The germline V gene encodes CDR1 VENAVY and CDR2 YDSYNSRV. The CDR3 DNA reads TGTGCCACCTGGGATAGCCCGATTTGGATCAAGACGTTT. Protein product: CATWDSPIWIKTF.

This clone was observed a few times. Other DNA sequences from this sample encode an identical CDR3 as well. This chain uses TRGV3 with TRGJ1 or TRGJ2. Per the germline V gene, CDR1 is VTNTFY and CDR2 is YDVSTARD (reference sequence). J gave up 3 bases and V 0 bases, and 5 bases lay outside the gene matches. This CDR3 contains 14 residues. CDR3 nucleotide sequence: TGTGCCACCTGGGACAGGCCGCGTTATTATAAGAAACTCTTT. Protein: CATWDRPRYYKKLF.

On this clone: The sample contains more than one DNA sequence encoding this CDR3. The chain carries TRGV4 and TRGJP2. J gave up 5 bases and V 0 bases, and 6 bases lay outside the gene matches. In germline, CDR1 is EGSTGY, CDR2 YDSYTSSV. This CDR3 spans 15 amino acids. This chain's CDR3 is CATWDGPSSDWIKTF. Written as DNA, the CDR3 is TGTGCCACCTGGGATGGGCCTAGCAGTGATTGGATCAAGACGTTT.

V and J are TRGV4 and TRGJ1 or TRGJ2. Germline trimming cut 2 bases from V and 3 bases from J; bases unmatched to any gene: 10. CDR3 length: 15 residues. Germline CDR1 is EGSTGY and CDR2 is YDSYTSSV. CDR3 DNA sequence: TGTGCCACCTGGGATGCTCCTAGGCTTTATTATAAGAAACTCTTT. Translation gives CATWDAPRLYYKKLF.

The V gene is TRGV4, the J gene TRGJ1 or TRGJ2. From germline, CDR1 is EGSTGY and CDR2 YDSYTSSV. There are 10 residues in the CDR3. Trimming took 3 bases from V and 10 from J; bases not matched to a gene: 3. The CDR3: CATWDKKKLF. The CDR3 nucleotides are TGTGCCACCTGGGATAAGAAGAAACTCTTT.

On this clone itself: At one end, the junction sequence differs from germline, possibly due to a read error. The J gene is TRGJ1 or TRGJ2, the V gene TRGV4. The CDR3 is 13 amino acids. The germline V gene has CDR1 EGSTGY and CDR2 YDSYTSSV. CDR3 DNA: TGTGCCACATGGGACGGGCCGAGGTTTAAGAAACTCTTT. It is translated as CATWDGPRFKKLF.

This clone has only a few counts. The chain couples TRGV4 to TRGJP2. V trimming: 1 base; J trimming: 10 bases; junction bases outside the gene matches: 6. CDR1 and CDR2 (germline): EGSTGY, YDSYTSSV. The CDR3 contains 13 residues. CDR3 residues: CATWDGWSWIKTF. For the CDR3, the DNA is TGTGCCACCTGGGATGGCTGGAGTTGGATCAAGACGTTT.

This clone was found a few times. The genes are TRGV4 and TRGJ1 or TRGJ2. CDR3 length: 14 amino acids. V dropped 5 bases and J dropped 0; count of bases not matched to a gene: 7. CDR1 and CDR2 (germline): EGSTGY, YDSYTSSV. The CDR3 here is CATWVRQNYYKKLF. Here the CDR3 DNA reads TGTGCCACCTGGGTCCGACAGAATTATTATAAGAAACTCTTT.

Concerning this clone itself: The identical CDR3 is also encoded by other nucleotide sequences in the sample. The chain carries TRGV4 and TRGJ1 or TRGJ2. Germline loops: CDR1 EGSTGY, CDR2 YDSYTSSV. V shed 1 base and J 3 bases; nucleotides not matched to a gene: 6. This CDR3 spans 14 amino acids. The CDR3 DNA reads TGTGCCACCTGGGATGGACAGCTTTATTATAAGAAACTCTTT. Translated, it gives CATWDGQLYYKKLF.

About this clone: A much larger clone differs by one base, so this may be a read error. The gene calls are TRGV2 and TRGJ1 or TRGJ2. V lost 2 bases to trimming and J lost 0 bases; unmatched junction nucleotides: 4. The CDR3 consists of 14 residues. CDR1 and CDR2 (germline): EGSNGY, YDSYNSKV. CDR3 coding DNA: TGTGCCACCTGGGACGTCGCGAATTATTATAAGAAACTCTTT. Its protein is CATWDVANYYKKLF.

Of note for this clone: Different DNA sequences within this sample yield the same CDR3. V usage is TRGV8 and J usage is TRGJP2. CDR1 is VENAVY and CDR2 is YDSYNSRV in the germline V gene. V lost 4 bases, J lost 1 base, and 6 bases stayed unmatched. The CDR3 has 15 residues. The DNA of the CDR3 is TGTGCCACCTGGGACCATCTTAGTAGTGATTGGATCAAGACGTTT. Encoded protein: CATWDHLSSDWIKTF.

This clone was found a few times. This chain joins TRGV9 and TRGJ1 or TRGJ2. The V gene's germline CDR1 is GITISATS and CDR2 ISYDGTV (reference sequence). Trimming removed 0 bases from V and 5 bases from J; junction bases left unmatched: 7. The CDR3 is 14 residues long. CDR3 amino acids: CALWEVEVDYKKLF. The CDR3 coding sequence is TGTGCCTTGTGGGAGGTGGAGGTAGATTATAAGAAACTCTTT.

This clone has a single count. The chain recombines TRGV9 with TRGJ1 or TRGJ2. V dropped 2 bases and J dropped 2; count of bases not matched to a gene: 9. Germline V gives CDR1 GITISATS, CDR2 ISYDGTV (reference sequence). The length of the CDR3 is 15 residues. The CDR3 nucleotides are TGTGCCTTGTGGGAGGCGTACCAAGATTATTATAAGAAACTCTTT. Translating gives CALWEAYQDYYKKLF.

In this sample, this clone turned up a few times. This sequence joins TRGV2 and TRGJ1 or TRGJ2. This CDR3 is 13 amino acids long. CDR1 is EGSNGY, CDR2 YDSYNSKV, per germline. Trimming at V came to 0 bases and at J to 9 bases, leaving 8 bases not matched to a gene. The DNA for the CDR3 is TGTGCCACCTGGGACGGGCCTCACCTTAAGAAACTCTTT. It is translated as CATWDGPHLKKLF.

With regard to this clone: This clone may be a read error of a much larger clone one base away. The gene calls are TRGV9 and TRGJ1 or TRGJ2. The CDR3 runs 13 residues. The V gene's germline CDR1 is GITISATS and CDR2 ISYDGTV (reference sequence). The ends lost 5 bases at V and 0 bases at J; junction bases unmatched: 4. The CDR3 bases are TGTGCCTTGTGGGGGACGAATTATTATAAGAAACTCTTT. The encoded protein is CALWGTNYYKKLF.

As concerns this clone: This sample also contains other DNA sequences that code for the same CDR3. J is TRGJ1 or TRGJ2 and V is TRGV2. The trim removed 3 bases at V and 7 bases at J, leaving 9 bases unmatched. The CDR3 runs 13 residues. CDR1 EGSNGY and CDR2 YDSYNSKV come from the germline V gene. In DNA form, the CDR3 reads TGTGCCACCTGGGACCGTGCATCATATAAGAAACTCTTT. It codes for CATWDRASYKKLF.

A few counts support this clone. The chain couples TRGV3 to TRGJ1 or TRGJ2. V was pared by 4 bases and J by 5 bases, with 5 bases of the junction left unmatched. Per the germline V gene, CDR1 is VTNTFY and CDR2 is YDVSTARD (reference sequence). The CDR3 is 12 residues long. The CDR3 sequence: CATWEEHYKKLF. In nucleotides, the CDR3 is TGTGCCACCTGGGAGGAGCATTATAAGAAACTCTTT.

This chain uses TRGV9 with TRGJ1 or TRGJ2. The CDR3 consists of 12 residues. Germline CDR1 reads GITISATS; CDR2 reads ISYDGTV (reference sequence). J was trimmed by 12 bases and V by 2 bases; bases with no gene match: 10. This CDR3 is CALWEASLRKLF. The CDR3, as DNA: TGTGCCTTGTGGGAGGCCTCCTTAAGGAAACTCTTT.

Regarding this clone: It may be a read error: a sequence one base away is much more abundant. Other nucleotide sequences from this sample produce the same CDR3. The rearrangement links TRGV9 to TRGJ1 or TRGJ2. CDR3 length equals 11 residues. Germline V lookup: CDR1 GITISATS, CDR2 ISYDGTV (reference sequence). This chain's CDR3 is CALWEVYKKLF. As DNA, the CDR3 is TGTGCCTTGTGGGAGGTCTATAAAAAACTCTTT.

This chain connects TRGV9 to TRGJP. The CDR3 totals 16 residues. The germline CDR1 and CDR2 sequences are GITISATS and ISYDGTV (reference sequence). The ends lost 5 bases at V and 3 bases at J; junction bases unmatched: 4. The chain's CDR3 is CALWGTQELGKKIKVF. In DNA, the CDR3 is TGTGCCTTGTGGGGAACGCAAGAGTTGGGCAAAAAAATCAAGGTATTT.